This note documents a single T cell receptor beta chain sequence. Antigen: not known. Germline trimming cut 6 bases from V and 4 bases from J; bases unmatched to any gene: 9. The germline V gene has CDR1 MNHNY and CDR2 SVGAGI (reference sequence). The CDR3 is 15 residues long. The authors extracted RNA and reverse transcribed it into cDNA as the sequencing template. Libraries were prepared by immunoSEQ multiplex PCR; TCRdb keeps only in-frame clonotypes and omits some of them. The sample records about 180,000 clones, about 55% being singletons. This sample is part of a study of CD8+ T cells in alopecia areata. At the level of the study: Dosing with tofacitinib proceeded for 6 to 18 months, followed by 6 months off drug. Severity scoring for treated patients was based on the percentage of affected scalp area.

General study points: Expanded CD8+ clones among the top 100, as well as scalp clonality, were significantly decreased by tofacitinib. Association of baseline CD8+ expansion with response is uncertain owing to one nonresponder.

Treatment reported: oral pan-JAK inhibitor, 5-10 mg twice daily. This chain joins TRBV6-6 and TRBJ1-2; 9 nucleotides match TRBD1. The receptor was isolated from a human donor with alopecia areata. Here the sequenced sample was CD8+ T cells sorted from blood, taken at week 24, from a patient treated with tofacitinib. Here the CDR3 DNA reads TGTGCCAGCAGCCTGGACAGGGGCAACCGCTATGGCTACACCTTC. It codes for CASSLDRGNRYGYTF.